The rows below give T cell receptor beta chains drawn from one sample of a study of cytomegalovirus exposure and HLA in healthy donors. Profiling relied on immunoSEQ multiplex PCR, and the TCRdb table lists in-frame clones only, not all of them. This table holds over 200,000 clones, about 90% found once. The specimen sequenced was PBMCs. All receptors derive from a woman in her late teens or twenties in good health and CMV-seronegative. The CDR3 runs from the conserved cysteine through the conserved F or W. Fields, in order: clone size, V gene, J gene, D gene, CDR3 protein, CDR3 DNA. A D gene is named only where the DNA matches it firmly. Size tells how often a clone was seen (once, few, many) or the class of an expanded clone, and some rows leave it out.

.	TRBV7-3	TRBJ1-1	TRBD1	CASSSQGTGGTEAFF	TGTGCCAGCAGCTCACAAGGGACAGGGGGCACTGAAGCTTTCTTT
once	TRBV4-3	TRBJ1-1	.	CASSQDARGTEAFF	TGCGCCAGCAGCCAAGATGCAAGGGGCACTGAAGCTTTCTTT
once	TRBV4-2	TRBJ2-5	TRBD2	CASSLGTSGGARETQYF	TGTGCCAGCAGCCTTGGGACTAGCGGGGGGGCTAGAGAGACCCAGTACTTC
.	TRBV2	TRBJ2-5	.	CASRVENQETQYF	TGTGCCAGCAGGGTAGAGAACCAAGAGACCCAGTACTTC
.	TRBV6-4	TRBJ2-2	TRBD1	CASSQQGWTGELFF	TGTGCCAGCAGCCAACAGGGGTGGACCGGGGAGCTGTTTTTT
.	TRBV9	TRBJ1-2	.	CASSVGTASYGYTF	TGTGCCAGCAGCGTAGGGACAGCCAGCTATGGCTACACCTTC
.	TRBV28	TRBJ2-7	.	CASFGEAAGHEQYF	TGTGCCAGCTTTGGGGAGGCGGCAGGGCACGAGCAGTACTTC
.	TRBV19	TRBJ1-3	TRBD1	CASSMGTGGGNTIYF	TGTGCCAGTAGTATGGGGACAGGGGGCGGAAACACCATATATTTT
.	TRBV28	TRBJ2-5	.	CASRSTGRETQYF	TGTGCCAGCAGATCCACGGGGAGGGAGACCCAGTACTTC
once	TRBV27	TRBJ2-7	.	CASSLSGGVSEQYF	TGTGCCAGCAGTTTATCTGGCGGGGTCTCGGAGCAGTACTTC
.	TRBV7-2	TRBJ2-6	.	CASRRRGTGANVLTF	TGTGCCAGCAGACGGAGAGGGACTGGGGCCAACGTCCTGACTTTC
.	TRBV6-1	TRBJ1-2	.	CASSPDRDSYGYTF	TGTGCCAGCAGTCCTGACAGAGATTCCTATGGCTACACCTTC
.	TRBV7-3	TRBJ2-3	.	CASSLGGGADTQYF	TGTGCCAGCAGCTTAGGAGGGGGCGCAGATACGCAGTATTTT
.	TRBV7-9	TRBJ2-1	.	CASSPTKRYNEQFF	TGTGCCAGCAGCCCCACTAAACGCTACAATGAGCAGTTCTTC
.	TRBV4-1	TRBJ1-3	.	CASSQGHGAGNTIYF	TGCGCCAGCAGCCAGGGGCATGGAGCTGGAAACACCATATATTTT
.	TRBV6-1	TRBJ2-5	.	CASSQALETQYF	TGTGCCAGCAGTCAAGCCCTAGAGACCCAGTACTTC
.	TRBV9	TRBJ2-1	TRBD2	CASSVASGGATEQFF	TGTGCCAGCAGCGTAGCTAGCGGGGGGGCCACTGAGCAGTTCTTC
.	TRBV5-6	TRBJ1-2	TRBD1	CASSQQGTRNGYTF	TGTGCCAGCAGCCAACAGGGGACAAGGAATGGCTACACCTTC
few	TRBV7-2	TRBJ1-2	TRBD1	CASSPGGRAGDGYTF	TGTGCCAGCAGCCCAGGGGGCAGGGCGGGCGATGGCTACACCTTC
once	TRBV18	TRBJ2-7	.	CASEDTSNSYEQYF	TGTGCCAGCGAAGACACCTCCAACTCCTACGAGCAGTACTTC
.	TRBV5-6	TRBJ1-2	TRBD1	CASSLWNRGIMGEYGYTF	TGTGCCAGCAGCTTGTGGAACAGGGGCATAATGGGCGAATATGGCTACACCTTC
.	TRBV19	TRBJ2-2	TRBD2	CASSTTSGGDTGELFF	TGTGCCAGCAGCACGACTAGCGGGGGGGACACCGGGGAGCTGTTTTTT
.	TRBV9	TRBJ2-1	.	CASGHNSYNEQFF	TGTGCCAGCGGCCATAACTCCTACAATGAGCAGTTCTTC
.	TRBV30	TRBJ2-1	.	CAWSVQGGWYNEQFF	TGTGCCTGGAGTGTACAGGGGGGGTGGTACAATGAGCAGTTCTTC
.	TRBV2	TRBJ2-4	.	CASSESAAVKNIQYF	TGTGCCAGCAGTGAGTCAGCGGCCGTAAAAAACATTCAGTACTTC
.	TRBV7-2	TRBJ2-3	TRBD2	CASSLLAGGVTDTQYF	TGTGCCAGCAGCTTACTAGCGGGGGGGGTCACAGATACGCAGTATTTT
.	TRBV5-1	TRBJ1-2	TRBD1	CASSLEGTGGGYRGYTF	TGCGCCAGCAGCTTGGAAGGGACAGGGGGCGGGTATCGCGGCTACACCTTC
.	TRBV5-1	TRBJ1-4	TRBD1	CASSWGTGDYEKLFF	TGCGCCAGCAGCTGGGGTACAGGGGATTATGAAAAACTGTTTTTT
.	TRBV5-6	TRBJ1-1	.	CASSQYTDKNTEAFF	TGTGCCAGCAGCCAATATACAGATAAGAACACTGAAGCTTTCTTT
.	TRBV15	TRBJ1-4	.	CATSRDLRATNEKLFF	TGTGCCACCAGCAGAGATTTACGGGCAACTAATGAAAAACTGTTTTTT
.	TRBV10-2	TRBJ2-7	TRBD1	CASTLRQGGSYEQYF	TGCGCCAGCACCTTGAGACAGGGGGGCTCCTACGAGCAGTACTTC
.	TRBV28	TRBJ2-1	TRBD2	CASTSGGSILSYNEQFF	TGTGCCAGCACTAGCGGGGGGTCGATACTTTCCTACAATGAGCAGTTCTTC
.	TRBV4-1	TRBJ2-3	.	CASSQQGPSTDTQYF	TGCGCCAGCAGCCAACAGGGTCCTAGCACAGATACGCAGTATTTT
.	TRBV11-2	TRBJ1-2	.	CASSSAQTPYYGYTF	TGTGCCAGCAGCTCGGCGCAGACACCATACTATGGCTACACCTTC
once	TRBV27	TRBJ2-3	TRBD1	CASQGGGYFRDTQYF	TGTGCCAGCCAAGGGGGCGGGTACTTTAGAGATACGCAGTATTTT
few	TRBV10-2	TRBJ2-7	TRBD2	CASSELAGGYEQYF	TGCGCCAGCAGTGAGCTAGCGGGGGGGTACGAGCAGTACTTC
.	TRBV30	TRBJ1-6	.	CAWSNRTGRSPLHF	TGTGCCTGGAGTAATAGAACAGGGCGATCACCCCTCCACTTT
.	TRBV11-3	TRBJ2-5	.	CASSSLGGGDETQYF	TGTGCCAGCAGCTCCCTCGGAGGGGGCGACGAGACCCAGTACTTC
.	TRBV7-9	TRBJ1-1	.	CASSLTPTFSYSTEAFF	TGTGCCAGCAGCTTAACCCCTACCTTTTCGTATAGCACTGAAGCTTTCTTT
once	TRBV4-1	TRBJ1-3	.	CASSQPGTSRVGNTIYF	TGCGCCAGCAGCCAACCCGGGACATCCCGTGTCGGAAACACCATATATTTT
.	TRBV9	TRBJ2-1	.	CASSVGAGPYNEQFF	TGTGCCAGCAGCGTAGGGGCCGGCCCCTACAATGAGCAGTTCTTC
.	TRBV5-4	TRBJ2-2	.	CASSFSTINTGELFF	TGTGCCAGCAGCTTTAGCACAATTAACACCGGGGAGCTGTTTTTT
.	TRBV19	TRBJ1-5	.	CASRDSANQPQHF	TGTGCCAGCAGAGACAGCGCAAATCAGCCCCAGCATTTT
few	TRBV6-4	TRBJ2-1	.	CASSAGGGGSYNEQFF	TGTGCCAGCAGTGCCGGGGGAGGTGGCTCCTACAATGAGCAGTTCTTC